These 9 T cell receptor beta chains were all obtained from the same sample, sequenced in a study of blood T cell repertoires in COVID-19. The table came from immunoSEQ multiplex PCR; TCRdb's copy has only in-frame clones and leaves some out. The data hold 150,000 to 200,000 clones, with 82% observed a single time. The sequencing input was peripheral blood. These receptors were taken from a woman aged 80 or over with acute or convalescent COVID-19.

As DNA, the CDR3 is TGTGCTAGTGGCCCACAGGGTTACAATGAGCAGTTCTTC. This sequence encodes CASGPQGYNEQFF. This chain joins TRBV12-5 and TRBJ2-1, with D maybe TRBD1 (6 bases). Germline CDR1 LGHNT, CDR2 FRNRAP. This CDR3 has 13 amino acids. Deletions cut 6 bases from V and 4 bases from J, with 10 bases between.

This chain uses TRBV9 with TRBJ1-3; D is unresolved. Trimming took off 0 bases at V and 8 bases at J, with 9 bases between the two ends. There are 13 residues in the CDR3. Germline CDR1 is SGDLS and CDR2 is YYNGEE. CDR3 coding DNA: TGTGCCAGCAGCGTAGGGCCCCAAGACACCATATATTTT. This encodes CASSVGPQDTIYF.

V usage is TRBV5-1 and J usage is TRBJ1-4, with TRBD1 matching over 8 bases. With V trimmed by 2 bases and J by 8 bases, 8 bases remained unmatched. The CDR3 runs to 15 residues. CDR1 and CDR2 (germline): SGHRS, YFSETQ. The CDR3 is CASSFSDRGGEKLFF. DNA of the CDR3: TGCGCCAGCAGCTTTTCCGACAGGGGCGGAGAAAAACTGTTTTTT. Variable domain in full (rest from reference TRBV5-1 and TRBJ1-4): KAGVTQTPRYLIKTRGQQVTLSCSPISGHRSVSWYQQTPGQGLQFLFEYFSETQRNKGNFPGRFSGRQFSNSRSEMNVSTLELGDSALYLCASSFSDRGGEKLFFGSGTQLSVL.

This chain uses TRBV30 with TRBJ2-1; unclear D gene. CDR3 length: 12 residues. V was pared by 2 bases and J by 8 bases, with 10 bases between. Germline CDR1 GTSNPN, CDR2 SVGIG (reference sequence). This chain's CDR3 is CAWSPRKHEQFF. In DNA, the CDR3 is TGTGCCTGGAGTCCTAGGAAGCATGAGCAGTTCTTC. The complete variable domain, with remaining parts taken from reference TRBV30 and TRBJ2-1, reads SQTIHQWPATLVQPVGSPLSLECTVEGTSNPNLYWYRQAAGRGLQLLFYSVGIGQISSEVPQNLSASRPQDRQFILSSKKLLLSDSGFYLCAWSPRKHEQFFGPGTRLTVL.

The J gene is TRBJ2-1, the V gene TRBV5-1; 7 nucleotides agree with TRBD2. Trimming cost V 4 bases and J 5 bases; bases outside gene matches: 6. Per germline, CDR1 SGHRS and CDR2 YFSETQ. CDR3 length: 14 amino acids. The CDR3 here is CASSPSGANNEQFF. In nucleotides, the CDR3 is TGCGCCAGCAGCCCAAGCGGGGCAAACAATGAGCAGTTCTTC.

This chain connects TRBV27 to TRBJ2-3; 13 nucleotides align to TRBD2. CDR1 is MNHEY and CDR2 is SMNVEV in the germline V gene (reference sequence). V shed 3 bases and J 4 bases; nucleotides not matched to a gene: 10. The CDR3 sequence is 18 residues long. The CDR3 protein is CASSFRWTSGSRADTQYF. The DNA of the CDR3 is TGTGCCAGCAGTTTCCGTTGGACTAGCGGGAGTAGGGCAGATACGCAGTATTTT.

This clone was seen just once. V gene TRBV6-5 combines with J gene TRBJ2-1; possible D gene TRBD2, 6 bases. CDR1 is MNHEY and CDR2 is SVGAGI in the germline V gene. The CDR3 has 15 residues. The V gene lost 3 bases and the J gene lost 6 bases, with 15 bases spanning the gap. The CDR3 spells CASSYGFGGSNEQFF. DNA of the CDR3: TGTGCCAGCAGTTATGGGTTTGGAGGGAGCAATGAGCAGTTCTTC.

The table lists this clone with a count of one. The chain couples TRBV27 to TRBJ1-3; weak D call: TRBD1 (6 bases). V dropped 5 bases and J dropped 0 bases, with 8 bases sitting between them. This CDR3 comprises 14 residues. The germline gives CDR1 MNHEY, CDR2 SMNVEV (reference sequence). CDR3 bases: TGTGCCAGCAGTCCACAGGGCTCTGGAAACACCATATATTTT. As protein: CASSPQGSGNTIYF.

This clone has a single count. The chain carries TRBV5-5 and TRBJ2-1, with 8 bases lining up with TRBD1. The CDR3 has 13 amino acids. Germline CDR1 is SGHKS and CDR2 is YYEKEE (reference sequence). The J segment lost 0 bases and the V segment lost 10 bases, leaving 3 bases of the junction unmatched. In nucleotides, the CDR3 is TGTGCCCAGGGGGCTAGCTCCTACAATGAGCAGTTCTTC. Translation gives CAQGASSYNEQFF.